Listed here are 32 T cell receptor beta chains from one sample, sequenced in a study of human T cells and chemical hapten exposure. TCRdb processed the RACE reads anew with MiXCR; each CDR3 protein has one entry. Counted here are 95,000 to 150,000 distinct CDR3 sequences, roughly an eighth occurring once; the ten biggest clones make up approximately 0.89%. Time point specified: patch test 1, 2 weeks after DPC sensitization. Treatment reported: therapeutic diphenylcyclopropenone sensitization with weekly scalp DPC. The sample consisted of whole blood, taken in connection with sensitization to the hapten diphenylcyclopropenone (DPC). The receptor source for this set is a young man with alopecia areata. Some clones in this sample may be carry-over from other donors' samples.

This clonotype occurred a few times. This chain uses TRBV28 with TRBJ1-2; D might be TRBD1 (5 bases). Germline CDR1 and CDR2: MDHEN and SYDVKM. The CDR3 totals 11 residues. Trimming stripped 3 bases from V and 7 bases from J, with 6 bases between. CDR3 region: CASSFGGGYTF. DNA for the CDR3: TGTGCCAGCAGTTTTGGGGGTGGCTACACCTTC.

The chain combines TRBV7-9 with TRBJ2-7, with D perhaps assigned TRBD1 or TRBD2 (5 bases each). This CDR3 spans 13 amino acids. V lost 3 bases and J 2 bases, leaving 8 bases between the germline ends. Germline V lookup: CDR1 SEHNR, CDR2 FQNEAQ (reference sequence). As DNA, the CDR3 is TGTGCCAGCAGCTTTCCGGGACCCTACGAGCAGTACTTC. The encoded protein is CASSFPGPYEQYF.

This clonotype was seen only a few times. The chain recombines TRBV4-1 with TRBJ2-7, with 7 bases lining up with TRBD1. The V and J ends lost 4 bases and 0 bases, in that order; junction bases with no gene match: 3. This CDR3 has 14 residues. Germline V gives CDR1 MGHRA, CDR2 YSYEKL. CDR3 DNA: TGCGCCAGCAGCCTGGGACAGAGCTCCTACGAGCAGTACTTC. Translated, it gives CASSLGQSSYEQYF.

Only a few counts were recorded for this clonotype. J is TRBJ2-3 and V is TRBV9, with D perhaps matching TRBD1 or TRBD2 (6 bases each). This CDR3 has 16 residues. The V and J ends lost 4 bases and 4 bases respectively, with 19 bases between them. Germline CDR1 SGDLS, CDR2 YYNGEE. The CDR3 coding sequence is TGTGCCAGCAGCCCGAGGGGGGATTTTTTCCCAGATACGCAGTATTTT. This encodes CASSPRGDFFPDTQYF.

This chain links TRBV29-1 with TRBJ2-1; D unclear. CDR1 is SQVTM, CDR2 ANQGSEA, per germline. The CDR3 contains 14 residues. V lost 3 bases, J lost 3 bases, and 12 bases lay in between. As DNA, the CDR3 is TGCAGCGTTGACGGGCCGAACCGCTACAATGAGCAGTTCTTC. Its protein product is CSVDGPNRYNEQFF.

This clonotype was observed a handful of times. V and J are TRBV20-1 and TRBJ2-1; TRBD2 agrees at 8 bases. CDR1 and CDR2 from the germline V gene are DFQATT and SNEGSKA (reference sequence). The trim removed 5 bases at V and 7 bases at J, leaving 7 bases unmatched. This CDR3 spans 13 amino acids. CDR3 in DNA: TGCAGTGCTCCCCGGGTAGCGGGGAATGAGCAGTTCTTC. This encodes CSAPRVAGNEQFF.

The V call is TRBV20-1, the J call TRBJ2-2; D is unclear. The CDR3 contains 15 residues. Germline V lookup: CDR1 DFQATT, CDR2 SNEGSKA (reference sequence). V shed 3 bases and J shed 6 bases, with 17 bases lying between them. CDR3 sequence reads: CSASSLNKWPGELFF. As DNA, the CDR3 is TGCAGTGCTAGCTCATTAAATAAGTGGCCCGGGGAGCTGTTTTTT.

The table lists this clonotype with many counts. The chain joins TRBV7-9 to TRBJ2-1; the D gene is possibly TRBD2 (5 bases). This CDR3 comprises 14 residues. V was cut by 4 bases and J by 3 bases, with 10 bases left in between. Germline values: CDR1 SEHNR, CDR2 FQNEAQ (reference sequence). CDR3 in amino acids: CASSSDFRYNEQFF. The CDR3 coding sequence is TGTGCCAGCAGCTCGGACTTCCGCTACAATGAGCAGTTCTTC.

This clonotype was counted between two and nine times. The chain recombines TRBV2 with TRBJ2-7; D possibly corresponds to TRBD2 (6 bases). Trimming took off 3 bases at V and 3 bases at J, with 15 bases between the two ends. Germline V gene lookup returns CDR1 SNHLY and CDR2 FYNNEI. The length of the CDR3 is 15 residues. Written as DNA, the CDR3 is TGTGCCAGCAGTGAGTTGTGGGGGGAATTCTACGAGCAGTACGTC. Translation: CASSELWGEFYEQYV.

Only a few counts were recorded for this clonotype. The chain joins TRBV12-3 or TRBV12-4 to TRBJ2-6, with no clear D. The CDR3 runs 15 residues. V was cut by 1 base and J by 4 bases, with 8 bases left in between. Here the CDR3 reads CASSLGGQGANVLTF. Written as DNA, the CDR3 is TGTGCCAGCAGTTTAGGAGGCCAGGGGGCCAACGTCCTGACTTTC.

In this sample, this clonotype turned up many times. The rearrangement uses TRBV7-9 and TRBJ1-1; D ambiguous. The germline V gene encodes CDR1 SEHNR and CDR2 FQNEAQ (reference sequence). The CDR3 has 16 amino acids. V lost 2 bases, J lost 9 bases, and 22 bases lay in between. CDR3 nucleotides: TGTGCCAGCAGCTTAAACCTTCCAAGACTCGGGCCGCAAGCTTTCTTT. Translating it yields CASSLNLPRLGPQAFF. The variable domain in full, with the rest retrieved from reference TRBV7-9 and TRBJ1-1, is DTGVSQNPRHKITKRGQNVTFRCDPISEHNRLYWYRQTLGQGPEFLTYFQNEAQLEKSRLLSDRFSAERPKGSFSTLEIQRTEQGDSAMYLCASSLNLPRLGPQAFFGQGTRLTVV.

This rearrangement joins TRBV10-1 to TRBJ2-7; 8 nucleotides match TRBD1. This CDR3 has 15 amino acids. The V gene end was trimmed by 4 bases and the J gene end by 7 bases; junction bases not matched to a gene: 12. Per the germline V gene, CDR1 is WNHNN and CDR2 is SYGVQD (reference sequence). This chain's CDR3 is CASSGSADRVKEQYF. In DNA form, the CDR3 reads TGCGCCAGCAGTGGGTCCGCGGACAGGGTAAAGGAGCAGTACTTC.

This clonotype was observed a few times. The chain is built from TRBV14 and TRBJ2-7; D unresolved. This CDR3 has 13 amino acids. Germline CDR1 and CDR2: SGHDN and FVKESK. V was shortened by 3 bases and J by 2 bases, with 8 bases between the two germline ends. Written as DNA, the CDR3 is TGTGCCAGCAGCCACGGCGGACCCTACGAGCAGTACTTC. Protein product: CASSHGGPYEQYF.

This clonotype is a singleton in its sample. The rearrangement uses TRBV24-1 and TRBJ2-3; no clear D. This CDR3 comprises 16 residues. Germline V gene sequence: CDR1 KGHDR, CDR2 SFDVKD. The V and J ends lost 0 bases and 3 bases respectively, with 12 bases between them. DNA of the CDR3: TGTGCCACCAGTGATTTGTACAGTAGGGCGACAGATACGCAGTATTTT. Protein sequence: CATSDLYSRATDTQYF.

The rearrangement uses TRBV5-1 and TRBJ2-7; TRBD1 might be the D (6 bases). The V gene lost 4 bases and the J gene lost 3 bases, with 14 bases spanning the gap. The CDR3 sequence is 14 residues long. Germline V gene sequence: CDR1 SGHRS, CDR2 YFSETQ. This CDR3 is CASSPSTGFYEQYF. DNA of the CDR3: TGCGCCAGCAGCCCCTCGACAGGATTCTACGAGCAGTACTTC.

The chain is built from TRBV28 and TRBJ1-1; 7 bases fit TRBD1. Germline V gene data show CDR1 as MDHEN and CDR2 as SYDVKM. This CDR3 comprises 16 residues. J gave up 5 bases and V 8 bases, and 17 bases lay outside the gene matches. The CDR3 DNA is TGTGCCAGCCGACGAGGGGGCCGGACAATCGGGACTGAAGCTTTCTTT. Amino acids: CASRRGGRTIGTEAFF.

The CDR3 protein is CASSLTTGSLEQYV. Written as DNA, the CDR3 is TGTGCCAGCAGCCTAACGACCGGCTCCCTCGAGCAGTACGTC. The chain employs TRBV11-2 and TRBJ2-7, with D uncertain. Germline lookup yields CDR1 SGHAT and CDR2 FQNNGV. Trimming pared 5 bases from V and 6 bases from J, leaving 17 bases between. The length of the CDR3 is 14 residues.

The CDR3 is CASSFWTGGTEAFF. The CDR3 bases are TGTGCCAGCAGCTTTTGGACAGGGGGCACTGAAGCTTTCTTT. This chain connects TRBV5-4 to TRBJ1-1, with 10 bases that match TRBD1. Germline-derived CDR1 and CDR2 are SGHNT and YYREEE (reference sequence). CDR3 size: 14 residues. V lost 2 bases and J lost 4; bases outside the gene matches: 2.

The chain recombines TRBV20-1 with TRBJ2-1, with D uncertain. Trimming removed 6 bases at V and 1 base at J, with 7 bases between. The length of the CDR3 is 12 residues. Germline CDR1 reads DFQATT; CDR2 reads SNEGSKA (reference sequence). The CDR3 DNA sequence: TGCAGTGCAGGACCTTCCTACAATGAGCAGTTCTTC. This codes for CSAGPSYNEQFF.

The chain has TRBV12-5 and TRBJ2-1; D is unclear. Germline V lookup: CDR1 LGHNT, CDR2 FRNRAP. The CDR3 is made up of 16 amino acids. V lost 6 bases and J lost 4, with 19 bases in between. Written as DNA, the CDR3 is TGTGCTAGTGGCCTTCCTACGATCCATCAGTACAATGAGCAGTTCTTC. Translated, it gives CASGLPTIHQYNEQFF. The full variable domain, in which reference TRBV12-5 and TRBJ2-1 provide the parts outside the CDR3, is DARVTQTPRHKVTEMGQEVTMRCQPILGHNTVFWYRQTMMQGLELLAYFRNRAPLDDSGMPKDRFSAEMPDATLATLKIQPSEPRDSAVYFCASGLPTIHQYNEQFFGPGTRLTVL.

This clonotype was seen only a few times. The chain joins TRBV20-1 to TRBJ2-6, with 7 bases identical to TRBD1. The CDR3 is 14 residues long. Trimming removed 5 bases from V and 4 bases from J; junction bases left unmatched: 5. CDR1 is DFQATT, CDR2 SNEGSKA, per germline (reference sequence). This chain's CDR3 is CSAGRGQGANVLTF. The CDR3 region has the DNA TGCAGTGCTGGAAGGGGGCAGGGGGCCAACGTCCTGACTTTC.

This clonotype was counted a few times. The chain employs TRBV29-1 and TRBJ2-6; D is unclear. V was shortened by 6 bases and J by 1 base, with 10 bases between the two germline ends. The germline V gene encodes CDR1 SQVTM and CDR2 ANQGSEA. The length of the CDR3 is 14 residues. CDR3 protein: CSVQSASGANVLTF. The CDR3 DNA reads TGCAGCGTCCAATCAGCATCTGGGGCCAACGTCCTGACTTTC.

This clonotype was seen a handful of times. In DNA form, the CDR3 reads TGTGCCAGCAGGCGACAGGGTTTGAACACTGAAGCTTTCTTT. It is translated as CASRRQGLNTEAFF. The chain has TRBV6-2 or TRBV6-3 and TRBJ1-1; TRBD1 matches 7 bases. The CDR3 runs 14 residues. V shed 6 bases, J shed 0 bases, and the junction held 4 bases outside the gene matches. Germline values: CDR1 MNHEY, CDR2 SVGEGT.

This clonotype was seen many times. The genes are TRBV6-2 or TRBV6-3 and TRBJ2-5, with a weak D call TRBD1 (6 bases). V was pared by 5 bases and J by 7 bases, with 17 bases between. The CDR3 contains 14 residues. Germline CDR1 is MNHEY and CDR2 is SVGEGT. The CDR3 DNA follows: TGTGCCAGCAGTACCCTTTCGACAGGTCCGACCCAGTACTTC. Protein product: CASSTLSTGPTQYF.

The genes are TRBV18 and TRBJ2-1; 10 bases line up with TRBD1. V lost 4 bases to trimming and J lost 6 bases; unmatched junction nucleotides: 6. The length of the CDR3 is 15 residues. CDR1 and CDR2 from the germline V gene are KGHSH and LQKENI. The CDR3 DNA reads as TGTGCCAGCTCACGACCGGGACAGGGGACCAATGAGCAGTTCTTC. This gives the protein CASSRPGQGTNEQFF.

The chain uses TRBV10-1 and TRBJ1-1, with D unresolved. In germline, CDR1 is WNHNN, CDR2 SYGVQD (reference sequence). The CDR3 is 14 residues long. V lost 0 bases, J lost 5 bases, and 10 bases lay in between. For the CDR3, the DNA is TGCGCCAGCAGTGAGTCTGGGTTCGGTACTGAAGCTTTCTTT. Translated, it gives CASSESGFGTEAFF.

The chain employs TRBV7-2 and TRBJ2-1, with D uncertain. Germline values: CDR1 SGHTA, CDR2 FQGNSA. The CDR3 consists of 11 residues. Trimming took 5 bases from V and 10 from J, leaving 9 bases between them. DNA of the CDR3: TGTGCCAGCAGCCCTTTCAGGGAGCAGTTCTTC. It specifies CASSPFREQFF. Complete variable domain (other parts from reference TRBV7-2 and TRBJ2-1): GAGVSQSPSNKVTEKGKDVELRCDPISGHTALYWYRQSLGQGLEFLIYFQGNSAPDKSGLPSDRFSAERTGGSVSTLTIQRTQQEDSAVYLCASSPFREQFFGPGTRLTVL.

V gene TRBV3-1 combines with J gene TRBJ2-3, with TRBD1 as a possible D gene (6 bases). The V and J ends lost 4 bases and 3 bases respectively, with 14 bases between them. The CDR3 sequence is 15 residues long. Germline values: CDR1 LGHDT, CDR2 YNNKEL (reference sequence). The CDR3 here is CASSPARGKTDTQYF. As DNA, the CDR3 is TGTGCCAGCAGCCCGGCTAGGGGGAAGACAGATACGCAGTATTTT.

This clonotype was picked up many times. The rearrangement joins TRBV7-6 to TRBJ2-2; 11 bases are shared with TRBD1. Germline CDR1 SGHVS, CDR2 FNYEAQ. The CDR3 is 16 residues long. The ends lost 7 bases at V and 5 bases at J; junction bases unmatched: 9. This chain's CDR3 is CASNPQGQGATGELFF. The CDR3 DNA reads as TGTGCCAGCAACCCTCAAGGACAGGGGGCAACCGGGGAGCTGTTTTTT. Using reference TRBV7-6 and TRBJ2-2 for the parts outside the CDR3, the full variable domain is GAGVSQSPRYKVTKRGQDVALRCDPISGHVSLYWYRQALGQGPEFLTYFNYEAQQDKSGLPNDRFSAERPEGSISTLTIQRTEQRDSAMYRCASNPQGQGATGELFFGEGSRLTVL.

The gene calls are TRBV28 and TRBJ1-5; D unresolved. CDR3 length: 18 residues. The ends were cut back, 2 bases at V and 0 bases at J, with 17 bases in the middle. CDR1 MDHEN and CDR2 SYDVKM come from the germline V gene. As DNA, the CDR3 is TGTGCCAGCAGTTTAGTTCACGGATTTCCGAATAGCAATCAGCCCCAGCATTTT. Protein: CASSLVHGFPNSNQPQHF.

This chain links TRBV5-1 with TRBJ1-1, with 9 nucleotides matching TRBD1. Trimming took 4 bases from V and 5 from J; bases not matched to a gene: 15. There are 17 residues in the CDR3. Germline lookup yields CDR1 SGHRS and CDR2 YFSETQ. The CDR3 here is CASSPTGTGIMDTEAFF. The CDR3 DNA sequence: TGCGCCAGCAGCCCTACCGGGACAGGGATAATGGATACTGAAGCTTTCTTT.

The rearrangement uses TRBV21-1 and TRBJ2-7; the D segment call TRBD1 is taken from the table without a DNA check. TRBV21-1 is shown as a pseudogene. The CDR3 loop spans 14 amino acids. CDR3 loop: CASSNPPRAHEQYV. CDR3 nucleotides: TGTGCCAGCAGCAACCCCCCCAGGGCACACGAGCAGTACGTC.